This TCR beta chain is drawn from a study of blood T cell repertoires in COVID-19. On the study more broadly: The United States, Italy and Spain were the sources of the acute and convalescent COVID-19 samples. T cells, B-cell-depleted T cells, or PBMCs provided the cDNA or gDNA that served as material.

Original handling: Cell counts per sample came from amplifying reference gene primers. TCRdb's table, derived via immunoSEQ multiplex PCR, lists solely in-frame clones and lacks some. The DNA gave D and trimming, while V, J and clone size come from that table. In the table there are over 300,000 clones, around 87% of which are singletons. This TCR came from a man aged 18-30 years with active or convalescent COVID-19. The sequencing sample was made of peripheral blood.

The DNA for the CDR3 is TGTGCCAGCAGCGTAGCCTCGACAGGGGATGAGCAGTACTTC. Its protein product is CASSVASTGDEQYF. The genes are TRBV9 and TRBJ2-7; 8 positions agree with TRBD1. Germline CDR1 and CDR2: SGDLS and YYNGEE. This CDR3 comprises 14 residues. The V segment lost 0 bases and the J segment 7 bases; nucleotides outside the gene matches: 6.